This T cell receptor (beta chain) was identified in a study of blood T cells in healthy people across ages. The trim removed 1 base at V and 2 bases at J, leaving 3 bases unmatched. This CDR3 region has 14 residues. Germline V CDR1 and CDR2: DFQATT, SNEGSKA (reference sequence). Through a sample-barcoded 5' primer and a J-beta primer mix, a second PCR was run for roughly 6 to 11 cycles. TCRdb re-called the 5' RACE reads with MiXCR, one entry per CDR3 protein. The sample contains roughly 900,000 distinct CDR3 sequences, under 30% of which appear only once. This clonotype was counted ten times or more. Sequenced sample: blood. The clonotype was recovered from a woman over 75 in good health. The chain combines TRBV20-1 with TRBJ2-3; 7 bases agree with TRBD2. Here the CDR3 DNA reads TGCAGTGCTAGAGGAGCGGGGTTCACAGATACGCAGTATTTT. It is translated as CSARGAGFTDTQYF.